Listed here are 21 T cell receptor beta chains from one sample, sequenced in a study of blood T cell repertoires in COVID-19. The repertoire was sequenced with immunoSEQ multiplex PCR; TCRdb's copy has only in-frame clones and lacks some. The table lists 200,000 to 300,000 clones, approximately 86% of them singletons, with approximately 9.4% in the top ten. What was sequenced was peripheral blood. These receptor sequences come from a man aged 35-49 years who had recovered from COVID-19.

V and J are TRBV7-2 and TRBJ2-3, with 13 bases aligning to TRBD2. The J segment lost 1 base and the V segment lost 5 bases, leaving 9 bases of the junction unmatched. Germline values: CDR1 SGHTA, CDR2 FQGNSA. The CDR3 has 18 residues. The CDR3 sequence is CASSPRTSGGRGTDTQYF. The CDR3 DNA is TGTGCCAGCAGCCCAAGGACTAGCGGGGGCAGGGGCACAGATACGCAGTATTTT.

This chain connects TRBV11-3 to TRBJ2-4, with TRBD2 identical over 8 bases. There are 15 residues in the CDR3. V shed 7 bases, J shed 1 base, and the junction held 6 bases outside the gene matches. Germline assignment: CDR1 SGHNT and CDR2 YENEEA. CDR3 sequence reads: CASTDSGKAKNIQYF. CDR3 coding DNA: TGTGCCAGCACGGATAGCGGGAAGGCCAAAAACATTCAGTACTTC. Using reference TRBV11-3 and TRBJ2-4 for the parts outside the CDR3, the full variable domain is EAGVVQSPRYKIIEKKQPVAFWCNPISGHNTLYWYLQNLGQGPELLIRYENEEAVDDSQLPKDRFSAERLKGVDSTLKIQPAELGDSAVYLCASTDSGKAKNIQYFGAGTRLSVL.

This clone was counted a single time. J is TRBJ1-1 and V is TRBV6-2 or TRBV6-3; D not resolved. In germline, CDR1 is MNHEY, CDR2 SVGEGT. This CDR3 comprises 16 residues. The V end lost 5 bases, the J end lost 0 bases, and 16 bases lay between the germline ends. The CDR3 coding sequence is TGTGCCAGCAGTGATGGGCCAATCGACCTGAACACTGAAGCTTTCTTT. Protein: CASSDGPIDLNTEAFF.

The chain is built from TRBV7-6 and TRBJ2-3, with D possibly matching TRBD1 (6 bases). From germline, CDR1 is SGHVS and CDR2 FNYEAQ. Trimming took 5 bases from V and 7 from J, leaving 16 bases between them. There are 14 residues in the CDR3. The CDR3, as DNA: TGTGCCAGCAGCGGGGTTGGGGGCCGAAATACGCAGTATTTT. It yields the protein CASSGVGGRNTQYF.

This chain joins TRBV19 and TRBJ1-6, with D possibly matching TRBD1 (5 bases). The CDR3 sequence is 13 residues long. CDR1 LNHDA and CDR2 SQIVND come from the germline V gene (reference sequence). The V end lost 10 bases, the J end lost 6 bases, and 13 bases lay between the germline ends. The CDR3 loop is CATARGLNSPLHF. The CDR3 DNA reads TGTGCCACGGCAAGGGGCCTTAATTCACCCCTCCACTTT.

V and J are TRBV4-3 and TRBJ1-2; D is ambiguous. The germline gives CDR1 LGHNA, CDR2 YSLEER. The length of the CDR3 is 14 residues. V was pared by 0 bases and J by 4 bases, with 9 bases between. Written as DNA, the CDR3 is TGCGCCAGCAGCCAAGACGGAGAAATCTATGGCTACACCTTC. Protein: CASSQDGEIYGYTF.

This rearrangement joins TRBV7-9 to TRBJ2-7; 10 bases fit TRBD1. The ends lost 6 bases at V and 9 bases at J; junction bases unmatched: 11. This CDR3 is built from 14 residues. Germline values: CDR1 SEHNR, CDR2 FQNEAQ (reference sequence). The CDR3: CASRSGQGGLGQYF. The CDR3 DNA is TGTGCCAGCAGATCCGGACAGGGGGGTTTGGGGCAGTACTTC.

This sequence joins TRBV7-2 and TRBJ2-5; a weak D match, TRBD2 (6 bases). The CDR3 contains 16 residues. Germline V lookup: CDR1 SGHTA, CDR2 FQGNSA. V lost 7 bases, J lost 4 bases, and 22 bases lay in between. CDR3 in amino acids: CASTPTRLARTETQYF. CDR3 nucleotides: TGTGCCAGCACCCCCACGAGGCTAGCGAGAACAGAGACCCAGTACTTC.

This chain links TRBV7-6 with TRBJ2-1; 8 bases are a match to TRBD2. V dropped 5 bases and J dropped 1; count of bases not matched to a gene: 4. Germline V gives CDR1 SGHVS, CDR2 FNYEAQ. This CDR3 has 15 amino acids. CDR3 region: CASSGTSGSYNEQFF. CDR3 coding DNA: TGTGCCAGCAGCGGCACTAGCGGTTCCTACAATGAGCAGTTCTTC.

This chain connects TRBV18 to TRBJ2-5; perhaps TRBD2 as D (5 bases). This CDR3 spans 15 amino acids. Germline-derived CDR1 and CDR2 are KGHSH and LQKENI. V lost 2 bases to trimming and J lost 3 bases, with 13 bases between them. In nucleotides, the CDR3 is TGTGCCAGCTCACCAGCTCCCCACGGGGAAGAGACCCAGTACTTC. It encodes CASSPAPHGEETQYF.

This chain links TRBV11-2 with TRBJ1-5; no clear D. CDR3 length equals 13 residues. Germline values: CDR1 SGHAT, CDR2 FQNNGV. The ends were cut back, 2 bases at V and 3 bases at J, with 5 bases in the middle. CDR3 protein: CASSLTDNQPQHF. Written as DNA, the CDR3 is TGTGCCAGCAGCTTAACAGACAATCAGCCCCAGCATTTT.

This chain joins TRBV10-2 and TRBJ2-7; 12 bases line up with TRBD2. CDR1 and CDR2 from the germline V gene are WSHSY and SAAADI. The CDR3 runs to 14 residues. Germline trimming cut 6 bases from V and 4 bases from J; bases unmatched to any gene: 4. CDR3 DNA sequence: TGCGCCAGCAGAACCGGGACTAGCGGGTACGAGCAGTACTTC. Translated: CASRTGTSGYEQYF.

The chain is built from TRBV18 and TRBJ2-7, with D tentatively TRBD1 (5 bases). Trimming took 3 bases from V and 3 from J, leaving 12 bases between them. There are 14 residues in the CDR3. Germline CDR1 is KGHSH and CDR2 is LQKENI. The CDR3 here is CASSPRQQGYEQYF. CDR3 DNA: TGTGCCAGCTCACCGCGACAGCAAGGCTACGAGCAGTACTTC.

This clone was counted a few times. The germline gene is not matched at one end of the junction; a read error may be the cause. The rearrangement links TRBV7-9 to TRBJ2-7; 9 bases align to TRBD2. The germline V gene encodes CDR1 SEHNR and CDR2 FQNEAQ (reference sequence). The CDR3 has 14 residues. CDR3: CASRPGTSSDEQYF. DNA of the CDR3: TGTGCCAGCAGACCGGGGACTAGCTCCGACGAGCAGTACTTC.

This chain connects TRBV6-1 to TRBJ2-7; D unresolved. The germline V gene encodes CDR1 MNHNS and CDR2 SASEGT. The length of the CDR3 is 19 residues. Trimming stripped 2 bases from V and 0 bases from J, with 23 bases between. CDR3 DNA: TGTGCCAGCAGTGAATTGCCCCTGGTTTCGTCTAGGCTCTCCTACGAGCAGTACTTC. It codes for CASSELPLVSSRLSYEQYF.

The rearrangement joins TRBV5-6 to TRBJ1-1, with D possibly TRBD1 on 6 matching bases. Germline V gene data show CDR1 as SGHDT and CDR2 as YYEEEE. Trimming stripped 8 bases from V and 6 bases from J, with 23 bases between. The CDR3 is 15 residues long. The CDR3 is CASRLGNTGQPEAFF. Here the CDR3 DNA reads TGTGCCAGTAGATTAGGGAACACAGGGCAACCTGAAGCTTTCTTT.

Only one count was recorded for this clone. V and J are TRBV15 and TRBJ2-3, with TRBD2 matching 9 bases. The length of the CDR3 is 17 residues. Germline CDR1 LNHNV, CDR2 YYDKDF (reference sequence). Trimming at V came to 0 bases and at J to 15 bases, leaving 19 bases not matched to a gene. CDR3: CATSRDHLAGPPGGLYF. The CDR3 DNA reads TGTGCCACCAGCAGAGATCACCTAGCGGGGCCACCGGGGGGGCTCTATTTT.

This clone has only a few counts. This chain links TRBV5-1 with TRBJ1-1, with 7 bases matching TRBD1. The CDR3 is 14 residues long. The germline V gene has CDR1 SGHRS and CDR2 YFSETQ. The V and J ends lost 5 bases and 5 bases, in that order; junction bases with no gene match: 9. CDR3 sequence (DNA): TGCGCCAGCAGTGGAAATCAGGGGGTAACTGAAGCTTTCTTT. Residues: CASSGNQGVTEAFF.

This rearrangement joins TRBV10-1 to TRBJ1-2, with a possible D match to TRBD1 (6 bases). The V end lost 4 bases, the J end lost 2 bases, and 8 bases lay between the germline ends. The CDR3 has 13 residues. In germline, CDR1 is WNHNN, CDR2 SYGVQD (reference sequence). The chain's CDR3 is CASSGDTNYGYTF. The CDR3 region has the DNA TGCGCCAGCAGTGGGGACACGAACTATGGCTACACCTTC.

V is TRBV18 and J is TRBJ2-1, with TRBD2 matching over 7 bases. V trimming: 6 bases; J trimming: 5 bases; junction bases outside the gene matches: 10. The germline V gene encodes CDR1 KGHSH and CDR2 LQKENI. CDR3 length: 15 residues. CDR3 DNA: TGTGCCAGCTCTTTAGCTAGCGGCATTAACAATGAGCAGTTCTTC. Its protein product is CASSLASGINNEQFF.

The CDR3 nucleotides are TGTGCCATCAGCACCGACAGAGGCTATGGCTACACCTTC. Protein sequence: CAISTDRGYGYTF. The chain carries TRBV10-3 and TRBJ1-2, with a weak D call TRBD1 (5 bases). The CDR3 contains 13 residues. Germline CDR1 is ENHRY and CDR2 is SYGVKD. Trimming pared 6 bases from V and 4 bases from J, leaving 12 bases between.